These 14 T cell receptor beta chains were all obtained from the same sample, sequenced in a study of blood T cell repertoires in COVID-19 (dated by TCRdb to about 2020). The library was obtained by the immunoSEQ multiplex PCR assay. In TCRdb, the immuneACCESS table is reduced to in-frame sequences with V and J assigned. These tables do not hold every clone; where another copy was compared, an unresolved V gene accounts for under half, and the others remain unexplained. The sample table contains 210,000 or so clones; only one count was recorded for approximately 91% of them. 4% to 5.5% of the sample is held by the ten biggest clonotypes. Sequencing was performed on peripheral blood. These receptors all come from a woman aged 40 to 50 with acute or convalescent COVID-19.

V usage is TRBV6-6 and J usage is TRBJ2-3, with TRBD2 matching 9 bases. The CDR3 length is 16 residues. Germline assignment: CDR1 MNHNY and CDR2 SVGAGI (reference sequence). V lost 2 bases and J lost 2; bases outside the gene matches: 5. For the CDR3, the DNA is TGTGCCAGCAGTTACCATTTAGCGGGGGCCACAGATACGCAGTATTTT. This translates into CASSYHLAGATDTQYF.

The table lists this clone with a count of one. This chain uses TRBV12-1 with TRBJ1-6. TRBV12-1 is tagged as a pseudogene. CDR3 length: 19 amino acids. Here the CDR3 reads CASSFKWSDGGSYNSPLHF. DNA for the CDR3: TGTGCCAGCAGCTTTAAGTGGTCGGACGGGGGCTCCTATAATTCACCCCTCCACTTT.

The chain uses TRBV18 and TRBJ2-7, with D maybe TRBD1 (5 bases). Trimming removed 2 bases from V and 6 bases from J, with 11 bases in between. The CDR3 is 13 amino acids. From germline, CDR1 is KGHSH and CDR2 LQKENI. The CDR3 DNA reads TGTGCCAGCTCACCAGGGGCAGGCAGCGAGCAGTACGTC. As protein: CASSPGAGSEQYV.

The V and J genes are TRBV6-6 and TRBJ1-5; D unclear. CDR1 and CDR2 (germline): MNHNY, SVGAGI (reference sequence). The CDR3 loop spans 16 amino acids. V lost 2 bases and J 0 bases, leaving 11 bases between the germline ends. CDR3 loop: CASSYGRVSSNQPQHF. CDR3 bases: TGTGCCAGCAGTTACGGCCGGGTTAGTAGCAATCAGCCCCAGCATTTT.

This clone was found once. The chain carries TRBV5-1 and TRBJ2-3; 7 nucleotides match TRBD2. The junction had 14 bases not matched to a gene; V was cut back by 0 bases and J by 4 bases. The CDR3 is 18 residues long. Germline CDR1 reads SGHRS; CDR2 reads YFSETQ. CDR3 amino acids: CASSLARFASGSSDTQYF. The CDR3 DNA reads TGCGCCAGCAGCTTGGCCAGGTTTGCTAGCGGCAGTTCAGATACGCAGTATTTT.

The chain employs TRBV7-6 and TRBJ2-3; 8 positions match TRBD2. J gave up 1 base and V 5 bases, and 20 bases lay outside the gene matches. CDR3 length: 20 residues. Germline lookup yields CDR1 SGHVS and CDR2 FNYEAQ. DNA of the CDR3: TGTGCCAGCAGCCGACTTGGGGGTGACGGGGGGGCCGGCGGCACAGATACGCAGTATTTT. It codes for CASSRLGGDGGAGGTDTQYF.

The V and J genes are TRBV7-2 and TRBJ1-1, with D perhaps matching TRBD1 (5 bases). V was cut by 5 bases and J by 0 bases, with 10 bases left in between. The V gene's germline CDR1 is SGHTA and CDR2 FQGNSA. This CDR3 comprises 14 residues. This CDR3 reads CASSPQVMNTEAFF. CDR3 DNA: TGTGCCAGCAGCCCACAGGTTATGAACACTGAAGCTTTCTTT.

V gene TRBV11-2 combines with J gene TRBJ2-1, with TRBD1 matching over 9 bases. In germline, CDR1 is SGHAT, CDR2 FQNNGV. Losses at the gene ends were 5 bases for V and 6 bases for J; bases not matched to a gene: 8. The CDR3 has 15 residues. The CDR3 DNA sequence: TGTGCCAGCAGCGCTAGGACAGGGGTGGGCAATGAGCAGTTCTTC. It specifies CASSARTGVGNEQFF. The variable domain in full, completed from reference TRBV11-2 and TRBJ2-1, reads EAGVAQSPRYKIIEKRQSVAFWCNPISGHATLYWYQQILGQGPKLLIQFQNNGVVDDSQLPKDRFSAERLKGVDSTLKIQPAKLEDSAVYLCASSARTGVGNEQFFGPGTRLTVL.

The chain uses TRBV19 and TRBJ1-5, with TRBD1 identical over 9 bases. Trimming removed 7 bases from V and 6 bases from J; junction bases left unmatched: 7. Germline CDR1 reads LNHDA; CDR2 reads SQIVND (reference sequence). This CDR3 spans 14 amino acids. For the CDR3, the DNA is TGTGCCAGTAACCCACAGGGGGCAGCTCAGCCCCAGCATTTT. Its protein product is CASNPQGAAQPQHF.

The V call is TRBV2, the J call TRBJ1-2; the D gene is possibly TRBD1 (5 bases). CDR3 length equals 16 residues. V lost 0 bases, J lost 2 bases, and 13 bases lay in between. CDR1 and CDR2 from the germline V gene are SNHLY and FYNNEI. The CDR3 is CASSEAPLAGNYGYTF. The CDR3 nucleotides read TGTGCCAGCAGTGAAGCGCCCCTGGCAGGGAACTATGGCTACACCTTC.

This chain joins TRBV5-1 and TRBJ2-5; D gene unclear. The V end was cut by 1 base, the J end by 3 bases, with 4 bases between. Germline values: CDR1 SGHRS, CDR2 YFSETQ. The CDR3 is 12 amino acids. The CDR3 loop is CASSLSKETQYF. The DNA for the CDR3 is TGCGCCAGCAGCTTGTCCAAAGAGACCCAGTACTTC.

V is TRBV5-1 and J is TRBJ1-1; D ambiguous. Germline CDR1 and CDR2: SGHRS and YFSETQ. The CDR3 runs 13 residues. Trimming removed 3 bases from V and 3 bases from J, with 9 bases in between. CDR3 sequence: CASSSRRDTEAFF. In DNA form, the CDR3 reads TGCGCCAGCAGCTCCAGGAGGGACACTGAAGCTTTCTTT.

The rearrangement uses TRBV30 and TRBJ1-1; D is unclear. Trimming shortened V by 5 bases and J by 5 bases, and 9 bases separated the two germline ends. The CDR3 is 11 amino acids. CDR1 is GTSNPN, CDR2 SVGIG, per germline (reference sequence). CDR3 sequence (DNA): TGTGCCTGGGGGCGAAGGACTGAAGCTTTCTTT. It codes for CAWGRRTEAFF. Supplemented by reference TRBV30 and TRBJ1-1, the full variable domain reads SQTIHQWPATLVQPVGSPLSLECTVEGTSNPNLYWYRQAAGRGLQLLFYSVGIGQISSEVPQNLSASRPQDRQFILSSKKLLLSDSGFYLCAWGRRTEAFFGQGTRLTVV.

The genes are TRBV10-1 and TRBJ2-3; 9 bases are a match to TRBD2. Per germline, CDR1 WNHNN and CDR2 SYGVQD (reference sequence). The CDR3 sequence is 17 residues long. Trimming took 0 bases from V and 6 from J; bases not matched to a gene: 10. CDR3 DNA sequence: TGCGCCAGCAGTGAGTCCCCAGCGGGGGGTGTCTCGGATACGCAGTATTTT. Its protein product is CASSESPAGGVSDTQYF.